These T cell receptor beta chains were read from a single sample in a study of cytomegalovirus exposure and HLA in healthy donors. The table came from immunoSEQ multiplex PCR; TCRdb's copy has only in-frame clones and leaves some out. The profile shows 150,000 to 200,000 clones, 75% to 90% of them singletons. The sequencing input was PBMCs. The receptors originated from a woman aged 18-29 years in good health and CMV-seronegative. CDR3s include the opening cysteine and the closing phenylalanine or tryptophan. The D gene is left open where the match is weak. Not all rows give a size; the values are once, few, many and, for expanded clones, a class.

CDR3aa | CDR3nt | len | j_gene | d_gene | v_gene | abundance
CASSDYRGGELFF | TGTGCCAGCAGCGATTACAGGGGCGGGGAGCTGTTTTTT | 13 | TRBJ2-2 | TRBD1 | TRBV11-2 | few
CSVGRTTYYNEQFF | TGCAGCGTTGGTAGGACTACTTACTACAATGAGCAGTTCTTC | 14 | TRBJ2-1 | NA | TRBV29-1 | few
CATTLVGTGGTEAFF | TGTGCCACCACCCTAGTAGGGACAGGGGGGACTGAAGCTTTCTTT | 15 | TRBJ1-1 | TRBD1 | TRBV25-1 | NA
CASSWDTKYNEQFF | TGTGCCAGCAGCTGGGACACGAAGTACAATGAGCAGTTCTTC | 14 | TRBJ2-1 | NA | TRBV6-5 | NA
CASSPRKRGLNTEAFF | TGTGCCAGCTCACCAAGGAAAAGGGGTTTGAACACTGAAGCTTTCTTT | 16 | TRBJ1-1 | NA | TRBV18 | NA
CATRVGGLDIQYF | TGTGCCACCAGAGTGGGGGGTTTGGACATTCAGTACTTC | 13 | TRBJ2-4 | NA | TRBV15 | NA
CASSAGFEQFF | TGTGCCAGCAGCGCCGGTTTCGAGCAGTTCTTC | 11 | TRBJ2-1 | NA | TRBV2 | NA
CASSLFEAEAFF | TGTGCCAGCAGCTTATTTGAGGCTGAAGCTTTCTTT | 12 | TRBJ1-1 | NA | TRBV7-9 | NA
CASSYTGKNLYPNTGELFF | TGTGCCAGCAGCTACACCGGGAAAAATTTATATCCGAACACCGGGGAGCTGTTTTTT | 19 | TRBJ2-2 | NA | TRBV7-8 | few
CASSQAGETQYF | TGCGCCAGCAGCCAAGCCGGAGAGACCCAGTACTTC | 12 | TRBJ2-5 | NA | TRBV4-1 | NA
CASRSAGRGGGNQPQHF | TGCGCCAGCAGATCCGCGGGTCGGGGGGGCGGGAATCAGCCCCAGCATTTT | 17 | TRBJ1-5 | NA | TRBV10-2 | NA
CASSPDRTGANYGYTF | TGTGCCAGCTCACCAGACAGGACAGGGGCTAACTATGGCTACACCTTC | 16 | TRBJ1-2 | TRBD1 | TRBV18 | NA
CASGPGTGDFEQYF | TGTGCCAGCGGTCCAGGGACAGGGGATTTTGAGCAGTACTTC | 14 | TRBJ2-7 | TRBD1 | TRBV13 | NA
CASAQGNYGYTF | TGTGCCAGCGCGCAGGGAAACTATGGCTACACCTTC | 12 | TRBJ1-2 | NA | TRBV6-1 | NA
CASSLGRPPYEQYF | TGCGCCAGCAGCTTGGGCAGGCCCCCCTACGAGCAGTACTTC | 14 | TRBJ2-7 | NA | TRBV5-1 | NA
CATSLRDRNTEAFF | TGTGCCACCAGCCTTCGGGACAGAAACACTGAAGCTTTCTTT | 14 | TRBJ1-1 | TRBD1 | TRBV15 | once
CASSTFLNTEAFF | TGTGCCAGTAGTACGTTCCTGAACACTGAAGCTTTCTTT | 13 | TRBJ1-1 | NA | TRBV19 | NA
CASEWRGHTDTQYF | TGTGCCAGCGAGTGGCGGGGCCATACAGATACGCAGTATTTT | 14 | TRBJ2-3 | NA | TRBV13 | NA
CASSLVAGAYNEQFF | TGTGCCAGCAGTTTAGTAGCGGGGGCCTACAATGAGCAGTTCTTC | 15 | TRBJ2-1 | TRBD2 | TRBV27 | NA
CASSPRASANTEAFF | TGCGCCAGCAGCCCTCGAGCTAGCGCGAACACTGAAGCTTTCTTT | 15 | TRBJ1-1 | NA | TRBV4-1 | NA
CSVTGITEAFF | TGCAGCGTAACAGGGATAACTGAAGCTTTCTTT | 11 | TRBJ1-1 | NA | TRBV29-1 | NA
CASTLDGLTNTEAFF | TGTGCCAGCACTCTGGATGGGCTGACAAACACTGAAGCTTTCTTT | 15 | TRBJ1-1 | NA | TRBV11-3 | NA
CSSSSKIESYNEQFF | TGTTCCAGCAGCTCCAAGATAGAGTCCTACAATGAGCAGTTCTTC | 15 | TRBJ2-1 | NA | TRBV7-3 | NA
CATGTKDTDTQYF | TGTGCCACCGGGACTAAAGACACAGATACGCAGTATTTT | 13 | TRBJ2-3 | TRBD2 | TRBV6-9 | once
CASKLERNQPQHF | TGTGCCAGCAAACTAGAACGCAATCAGCCCCAGCATTTT | 13 | TRBJ1-5 | NA | TRBV2 | NA
CASSYAPGTGRIYEQYF | TGTGCCAGCAGCTACGCCCCCGGGACAGGGAGGATCTACGAGCAGTACTTC | 17 | TRBJ2-7 | TRBD1 | TRBV9 | NA
CASSSGQDLKPQHF | TGTGCCAGCAGCTCAGGACAGGACTTAAAGCCCCAGCATTTT | 14 | TRBJ1-5 | TRBD1 | TRBV5-6 | NA
CSVESYGYTF | TGCAGCGTTGAGAGCTATGGCTACACCTTC | 10 | TRBJ1-2 | NA | TRBV29-1 | NA
CASSYSGTSGYNEQFF | TGTGCCAGCAGCTACTCCGGGACTAGCGGATACAATGAGCAGTTCTTC | 16 | TRBJ2-1 | TRBD2 | TRBV6-5 | NA
CASNPQASGANVLTF | TGTGCCAGCAACCCACAGGCGTCTGGGGCCAACGTCCTGACTTTC | 15 | TRBJ2-6 | NA | TRBV6-1 | NA
CASRKTGVETQYF | TGTGCCAGCAGGAAGACAGGGGTTGAGACCCAGTACTTC | 13 | TRBJ2-5 | TRBD1 | TRBV5-8 | NA
CASSPRRGENEQYF | TGTGCCAGCAGTCCTCGGAGGGGAGAAAACGAGCAGTACTTC | 14 | TRBJ2-7 | NA | TRBV6-5 | NA
CASSPGTEGAQPQHF | TGTGCCAGCAGTCCCGGGACAGAAGGGGCCCAGCCCCAGCATTTT | 15 | TRBJ1-5 | TRBD1 | TRBV6-5 | NA
CASSWQVYNEQFF | TGTGCCAGCAGCTGGCAGGTTTACAATGAGCAGTTCTTC | 13 | TRBJ2-1 | NA | TRBV7-2 | NA
CASSPLRTGQFF | TGTGCCAGCAGCCCCCTGCGGACAGGGCAGTTCTTC | 12 | TRBJ2-1 | TRBD1 | TRBV14 | NA
CASSSSKGHSYEQYF | TGCGCCAGCAGCTCATCAAAGGGGCACTCCTACGAGCAGTACTTC | 15 | TRBJ2-7 | NA | TRBV4-1 | NA